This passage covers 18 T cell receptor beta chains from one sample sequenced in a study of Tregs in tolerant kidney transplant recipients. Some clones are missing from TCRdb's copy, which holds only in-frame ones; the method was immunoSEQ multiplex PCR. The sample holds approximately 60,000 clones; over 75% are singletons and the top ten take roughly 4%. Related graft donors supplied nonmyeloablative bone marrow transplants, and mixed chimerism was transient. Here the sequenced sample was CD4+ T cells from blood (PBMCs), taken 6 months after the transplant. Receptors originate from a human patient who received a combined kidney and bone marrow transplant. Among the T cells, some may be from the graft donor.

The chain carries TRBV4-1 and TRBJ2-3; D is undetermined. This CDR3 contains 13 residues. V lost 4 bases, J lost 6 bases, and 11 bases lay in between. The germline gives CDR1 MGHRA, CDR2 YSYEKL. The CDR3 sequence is CASSRTTPDTQYF. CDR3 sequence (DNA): TGCGCCAGCAGCCGAACTACCCCTGATACGCAGTATTTT.

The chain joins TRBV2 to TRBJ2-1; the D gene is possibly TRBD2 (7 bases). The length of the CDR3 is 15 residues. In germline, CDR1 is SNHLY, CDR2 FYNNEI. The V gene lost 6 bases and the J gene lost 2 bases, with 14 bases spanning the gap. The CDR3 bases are TGTGCCAGCAGCGGGGGGCGGGGGCCCTACAATGAGCAGTTCTTC. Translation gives CASSGGRGPYNEQFF.

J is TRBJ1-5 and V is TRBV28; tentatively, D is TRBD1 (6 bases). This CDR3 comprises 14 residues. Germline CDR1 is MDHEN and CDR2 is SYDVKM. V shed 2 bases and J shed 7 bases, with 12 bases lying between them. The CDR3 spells CASSLLRGGQPQHF. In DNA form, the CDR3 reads TGTGCCAGCAGTTTACTCAGGGGTGGCCAGCCCCAGCATTTT.

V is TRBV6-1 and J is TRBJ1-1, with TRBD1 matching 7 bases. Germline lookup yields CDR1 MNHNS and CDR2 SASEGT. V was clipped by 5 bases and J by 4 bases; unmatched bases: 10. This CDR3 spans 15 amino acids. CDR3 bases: TGTGCCAGCAGTTCCGGGACAGTGGGGAGCACTGAAGCTTTCTTT. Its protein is CASSSGTVGSTEAFF.

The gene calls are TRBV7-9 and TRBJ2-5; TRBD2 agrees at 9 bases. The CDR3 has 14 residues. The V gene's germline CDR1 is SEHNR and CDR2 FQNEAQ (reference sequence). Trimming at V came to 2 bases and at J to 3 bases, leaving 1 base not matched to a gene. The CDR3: CASSLLAGEETQYF. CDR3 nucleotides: TGTGCCAGCAGCTTATTAGCGGGAGAAGAGACCCAGTACTTC.

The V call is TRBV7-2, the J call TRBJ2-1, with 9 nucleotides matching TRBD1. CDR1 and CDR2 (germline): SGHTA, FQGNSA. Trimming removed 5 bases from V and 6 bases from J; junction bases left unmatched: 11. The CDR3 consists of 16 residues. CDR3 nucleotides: TGTGCCAGCAGCAGAATACAGGGGGCGGGGGTCAATGAGCAGTTCTTC. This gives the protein CASSRIQGAGVNEQFF.

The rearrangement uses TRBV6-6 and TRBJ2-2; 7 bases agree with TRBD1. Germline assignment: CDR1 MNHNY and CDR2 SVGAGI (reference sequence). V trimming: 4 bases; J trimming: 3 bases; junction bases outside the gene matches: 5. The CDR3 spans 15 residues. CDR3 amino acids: CASSFDRVDTGELFF. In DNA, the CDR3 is TGTGCCAGCAGTTTTGACAGGGTGGACACCGGGGAGCTGTTTTTT.

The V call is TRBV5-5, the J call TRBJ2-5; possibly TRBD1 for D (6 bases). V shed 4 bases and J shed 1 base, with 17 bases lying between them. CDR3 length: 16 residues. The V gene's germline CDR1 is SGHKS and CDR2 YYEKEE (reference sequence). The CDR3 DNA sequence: TGTGCCAGCAGCCAACAAGGGCTGACAGGCCAAGAGACCCAGTACTTC. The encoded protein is CASSQQGLTGQETQYF.

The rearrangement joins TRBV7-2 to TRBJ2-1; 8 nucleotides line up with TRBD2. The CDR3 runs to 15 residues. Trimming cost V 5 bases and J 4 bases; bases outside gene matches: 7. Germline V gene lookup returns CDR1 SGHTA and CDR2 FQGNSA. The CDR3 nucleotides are TGTGCCAGCAGCGCAAAGGGACTAGAATACAATGAGCAGTTCTTC. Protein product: CASSAKGLEYNEQFF. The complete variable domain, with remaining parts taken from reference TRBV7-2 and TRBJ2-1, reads GAGVSQSPSNKVTEKGKDVELRCDPISGHTALYWYRQSLGQGLEFLIYFQGNSAPDKSGLPSDRFSAERTGGSVSTLTIQRTQQEDSAVYLCASSAKGLEYNEQFFGPGTRLTVL.

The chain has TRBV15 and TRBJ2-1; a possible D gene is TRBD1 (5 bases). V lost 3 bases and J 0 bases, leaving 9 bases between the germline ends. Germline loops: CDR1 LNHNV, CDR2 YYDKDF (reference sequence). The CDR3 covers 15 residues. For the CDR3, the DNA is TGTGCCACCAGCAGGGACATTAGCTCCTACAATGAGCAGTTCTTC. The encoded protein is CATSRDISSYNEQFF.

The CDR3 region has the DNA TGTGCCTGGAGTCCCGTGTATGGCTACACCTTC. Translating it yields CAWSPVYGYTF. The chain joins TRBV30 to TRBJ1-2; D is ambiguous. Trimming cost V 2 bases and J 5 bases, with 6 bases left between them. Germline V gene data show CDR1 as GTSNPN and CDR2 as SVGIG (reference sequence). The CDR3 is made up of 11 amino acids.

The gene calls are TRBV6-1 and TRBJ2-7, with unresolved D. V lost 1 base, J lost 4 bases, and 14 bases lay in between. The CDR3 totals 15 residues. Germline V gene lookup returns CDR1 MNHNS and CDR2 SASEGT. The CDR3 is CASSEGQVGWYEQYF. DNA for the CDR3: TGTGCCAGCAGTGAAGGGCAGGTGGGCTGGTACGAGCAGTACTTC.

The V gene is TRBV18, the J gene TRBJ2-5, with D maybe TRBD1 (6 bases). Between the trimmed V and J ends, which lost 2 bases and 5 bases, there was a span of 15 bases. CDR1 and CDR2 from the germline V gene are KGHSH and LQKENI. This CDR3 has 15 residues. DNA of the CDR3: TGTGCCAGCTCACCAACTGCAGGGGTCGAGGAGACCCAGTACTTC. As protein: CASSPTAGVEETQYF.

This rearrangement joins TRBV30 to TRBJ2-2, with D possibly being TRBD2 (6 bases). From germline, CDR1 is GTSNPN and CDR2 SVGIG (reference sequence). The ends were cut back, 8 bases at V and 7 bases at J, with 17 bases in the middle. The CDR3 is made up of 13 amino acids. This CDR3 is CAGDPPGVGELFF. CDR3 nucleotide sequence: TGTGCCGGAGACCCTCCGGGGGTCGGGGAGCTGTTTTTT. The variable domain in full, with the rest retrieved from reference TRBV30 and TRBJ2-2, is SQTIHQWPATLVQPVGSPLSLECTVEGTSNPNLYWYRQAAGRGLQLLFYSVGIGQISSEVPQNLSASRPQDRQFILSSKKLLLSDSGFYLCAGDPPGVGELFFGEGSRLTVL.

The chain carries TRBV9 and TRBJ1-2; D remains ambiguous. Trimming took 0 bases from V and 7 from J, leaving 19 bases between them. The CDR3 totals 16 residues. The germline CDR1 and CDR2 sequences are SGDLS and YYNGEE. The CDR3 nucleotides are TGTGCCAGCAGCGTAGCTGACGACGGGGTGATTAGTGGCTACACCTTC. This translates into CASSVADDGVISGYTF.

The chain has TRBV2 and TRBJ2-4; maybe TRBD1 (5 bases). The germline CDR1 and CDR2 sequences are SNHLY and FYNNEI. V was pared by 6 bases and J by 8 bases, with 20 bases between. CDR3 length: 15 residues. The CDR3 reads CASRGWVAGSYIQYF. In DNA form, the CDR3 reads TGTGCCAGCAGAGGCTGGGTCGCAGGGTCGTACATTCAGTACTTC. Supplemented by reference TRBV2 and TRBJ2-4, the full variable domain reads EPEVTQTPSHQVTQMGQEVILRCVPISNHLYFYWYRQILGQKVEFLVSFYNNEISEKSEIFDDQFSVERPDGSNFTLKIRSTKLEDSAMYFCASRGWVAGSYIQYFGAGTRLSVL.

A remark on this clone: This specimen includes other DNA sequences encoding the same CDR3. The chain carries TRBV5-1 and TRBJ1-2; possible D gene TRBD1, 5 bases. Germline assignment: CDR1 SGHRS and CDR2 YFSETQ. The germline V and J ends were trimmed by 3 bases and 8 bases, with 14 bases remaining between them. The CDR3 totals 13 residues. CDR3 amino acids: CASSSAQRGGYTF. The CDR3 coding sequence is TGCGCCAGCAGCTCGGCACAAAGGGGCGGCTACACCTTC.

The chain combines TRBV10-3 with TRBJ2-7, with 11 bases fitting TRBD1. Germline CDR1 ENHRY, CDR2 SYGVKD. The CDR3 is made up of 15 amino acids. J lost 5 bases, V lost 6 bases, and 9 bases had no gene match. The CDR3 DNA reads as TGTGCCATCAGCAGAGGGGGACAGGGGGTCGACGAGCAGTACTTC. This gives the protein CAISRGGQGVDEQYF.